This T cell receptor (beta chain) stems from a study of blood T cell dynamics during melanoma immunotherapy. In the study overall: First-line therapy was either pembrolizumab or nivolumab with ipilimumab for metastatic melanoma.

A fixed DNA input of 350 ng was used per bulk PBMC sample. Repertoires were generated with immunoSEQ multiplex PCR, while TCRdb's copy carries only in-frame clones and drops some. The data show around 13,000 clones, approximately 90% seen once. This clone appeared once. Time point defined: pre-treatment baseline. One draw preceded checkpoint blockade; another followed its first cycle at week 3. The V gene's germline CDR1 is SEHNR and CDR2 FQNEAQ (reference sequence). The CDR3 totals 16 residues. Trimming removed 5 bases at V and 1 base at J, with 14 bases between. The receptor was derived from a human donor with melanoma. The starting material was blood, obtained from a patient treated with checkpoint blockade. This chain links TRBV7-9 with TRBJ2-2; D might be TRBD1 or TRBD2, each matching 8 bases. The CDR3 protein is CASSNSGTGNTGELFF. DNA of the CDR3: TGTGCCAGCAGCAATAGCGGGACAGGGAACACCGGGGAGCTGTTTTTT.